This T cell receptor (beta chain) was documented in a study of blood T cell repertoires in COVID-19. Study context: The samples span acute and convalescent COVID-19 from the United States, Italy and Spain. PBMCs, B-cell-depleted T cells, or T cells provided the cDNA or gDNA that made up the material.

Authors' methods: Amplification from reference gene primers served as the basis for estimated nucleated cell counts. This table comes from immunoSEQ multiplex PCR, and its TCRdb copy is limited to in-frame clones, with some not included. D and trimming come from the DNA, and the V and J calls and clone size come from that table. This table holds 200,000 to 300,000 clones, approximately 87% found once. V was clipped by 5 bases and J by 7 bases, with 14 bases between them. CDR3 size: 13 residues. The source is a middle-aged woman who had recovered from COVID-19. The V and J genes are TRBV23-1 and TRBJ1-1; TRBD1 might be the D (6 bases). TRBV23-1 is given ORF status, its function remaining uncertain. Sequenced sample: peripheral blood. As DNA, the CDR3 is TGCGCCAGCAGTTACGGACAGTTTATTGAAGCTTTCTTT. Translated, it gives CASSYGQFIEAFF.